This passage covers 26 T cell receptor beta chains from one sample sequenced in a study of monozygotic twins with inflammatory bowel disease. TCRdb reprocessed the 5' RACE reads and keeps a single row for each CDR3 protein, giving no DNA. In all, the sample yields approximately 400,000 distinct CDR3 sequences. Sequencing was done on a sample of blood. The origin of the receptors is a human donor with ulcerative colitis or Crohn's disease, or a healthy co-twin of an affected twin (not recorded which).

V is TRBV20-1 and J is TRBJ1-1; there is no DNA to check the TCRdb D call of TRBD1. Germline assignment: CDR1 DFQATT and CDR2 SNEGSKA (reference sequence). The CDR3 consists of 12 residues. CDR3: CSGLTAGTEAFF.

This chain uses TRBV20-1 with TRBJ2-1; without DNA, the TCRdb call of TRBD1 cannot be checked. CDR1 is DFQATT and CDR2 is SNEGSKA in the germline V gene (reference sequence). The CDR3 spans 15 residues. CDR3 loop: CSASLTGGGYNEQFF.

V and J are TRBV6-1 and TRBJ1-5; absent DNA, TCRdb's TRBD1 call cannot be checked. In germline, CDR1 is MNHNS, CDR2 SASEGT. The CDR3 is made up of 15 amino acids. CDR3 protein: CASTDTGARNQPQHF.

The J gene is TRBJ1-6, the V gene TRBV6-1; TCRdb outputs TRBD1, but without DNA this stays unchecked. Germline loops: CDR1 MNHNS, CDR2 SASEGT. The length of the CDR3 is 15 residues. CDR3 in amino acids: CASTPEGGINSPLHF.

The rearrangement joins TRBV6-1 to TRBJ1-1. The CDR3 has 14 residues. Germline V lookup: CDR1 MNHNS, CDR2 SASEGT. CDR3: CASNGRSMNTEAFF.

The chain links TRBV12-3 or TRBV12-4 to TRBJ2-5; TCRdb's assignment of TRBD1 cannot be checked, as there is no DNA. The CDR3 sequence is 14 residues long. The CDR3 reads CASTKERGRETQYF.

V gene TRBV5-5 combines with J gene TRBJ2-1; the TCRdb D gene call, TRBD1, has no DNA to confirm it. The CDR3 is 14 residues long. Germline V CDR1 and CDR2: SGHKS, YYEKEE (reference sequence). The CDR3 loop is CASSEDRGDNEQFF.

The V call is TRBV20-1, the J call TRBJ1-5; lacking DNA, the TRBD1 call made by TCRdb goes unchecked. CDR3 length: 12 amino acids. CDR1 is DFQATT, CDR2 SNEGSKA, per germline (reference sequence). CDR3 loop: CSASPYNQPQHF.

The CDR3: CASSLGLAGQFF. J is TRBJ2-1 and V is TRBV28; the D call of TRBD2 rests on TCRdb alone, since no DNA is present to check it. Germline V gene data show CDR1 as MDHEN and CDR2 as SYDVKM. CDR3 length: 12 residues.

The CDR3 loop is CSVMAGEEKLFF. This sequence joins TRBV29-1 and TRBJ1-4; TCRdb picks TRBD1, but there is no DNA to check that call. Germline assignment: CDR1 SQVTM and CDR2 ANQGSEA. The CDR3 spans 12 residues.

This rearrangement joins TRBV10-3 to TRBJ1-1. CDR1 and CDR2 from the germline V gene are ENHRY and SYGVKD. There are 16 residues in the CDR3. This CDR3 reads CAISESTMQTNTEAFF.

The V and J genes are TRBV5-8 and TRBJ2-1; TCRdb lists TRBD2, though no DNA is available to test this call. The CDR3 loop spans 16 amino acids. The germline CDR1 and CDR2 sequences are SGHTS and YDEGEE. The CDR3 region is CASSPGRTSGRNEQFF.

The chain recombines TRBV7-9 with TRBJ2-1. Germline values: CDR1 SEHNR, CDR2 FQNEAQ (reference sequence). The CDR3 consists of 14 residues. CDR3 residues: CASSLKDFYNEQFF.

The rearrangement links TRBV7-9 to TRBJ1-1. The CDR3 covers 12 residues. Germline CDR1 is SEHNR and CDR2 is FQNEAQ (reference sequence). The CDR3 loop is CASSTAGGPAFF.

The chain combines TRBV5-1 with TRBJ2-1. Germline CDR1 SGHRS, CDR2 YFSETQ. The CDR3 length is 15 residues. The CDR3 here is CASSLAGSGYNEQFF.

CDR3 region: CAWCLAGAYEQYF. V and J are TRBV30 and TRBJ2-7; TCRdb's D call of TRBD2 is untestable without DNA. This CDR3 has 13 amino acids. In germline, CDR1 is GTSNPN, CDR2 SVGIG (reference sequence).

The V call is TRBV5-1, the J call TRBJ2-5; the D call from TCRdb, TRBD1, cannot be confirmed without DNA. The CDR3 has 16 amino acids. From germline, CDR1 is SGHRS and CDR2 YFSETQ. The CDR3 loop reads CASSFGEYTSGETQYF.

V is TRBV7-8 and J is TRBJ2-2; the D call of TRBD1 rests on TCRdb alone, since no DNA is present to check it. Germline lookup yields CDR1 SGHVS and CDR2 FQNEAQ. The CDR3 covers 18 residues. CDR3 residues: CASSPSPGTGTNTGELFF.

J is TRBJ2-7 and V is TRBV20-1; TCRdb's assignment of TRBD2 cannot be checked, as there is no DNA. Germline CDR1 reads DFQATT; CDR2 reads SNEGSKA (reference sequence). This CDR3 spans 12 amino acids. CDR3 in amino acids: CSQSTLGYEQYF.

The V call is TRBV7-2, the J call TRBJ2-2. Germline lookup yields CDR1 SGHTA and CDR2 FQGNSA. The CDR3 sequence is 15 residues long. CDR3 residues: CASSLENLVTGELFF.

This sequence joins TRBV2 and TRBJ2-7; the D gene TCRdb calls, TRBD1, cannot be checked with no DNA. Germline V gives CDR1 SNHLY, CDR2 FYNNEI. The CDR3 covers 13 residues. CDR3 protein: CASSEARGTEQYF.

The V and J genes are TRBV4-1 and TRBJ1-6. The CDR3 runs to 18 residues. The germline CDR1 and CDR2 sequences are MGHRA and YSYEKL. CDR3: CASSDFRGTSSYNSPLHF.

This chain joins TRBV7-8 and TRBJ2-5; as DNA is missing, the TRBD2 call by TCRdb cannot be tested. Germline CDR1 reads SGHVS; CDR2 reads FQNEAQ. The CDR3 covers 16 residues. CDR3 protein: CASSLVREGDQETQYF.

The J gene is TRBJ1-2, the V gene TRBV29-1. The germline V gene encodes CDR1 SQVTM and CDR2 ANQGSEA. The CDR3 consists of 12 residues. The CDR3 here is CSATREGGGYTF.

The V call is TRBV7-3, the J call TRBJ2-1; TCRdb indicates TRBD2, and absent DNA this call remains unverified. Germline-derived CDR1 and CDR2 are SGHTA and FQGTGA. The CDR3 is 14 amino acids. The CDR3 loop is CASSPGLVDGEQFF.

The rearrangement joins TRBV7-9 to TRBJ1-2; checking the TCRdb D call of TRBD1 is not possible without DNA. This CDR3 is 13 amino acids long. In germline, CDR1 is SEHNR, CDR2 FQNEAQ (reference sequence). The CDR3 loop is CASSIGTPRGYTF.